The 28 T cell receptor beta chains listed next were all sequenced from one sample in a study of blood T cell repertoires in COVID-19. Some clones are missing from TCRdb's copy, which holds only in-frame ones; the method was immunoSEQ multiplex PCR. The sample carries fewer than 300,000 clones, approximately 90% recorded once. Sequences were obtained from peripheral blood. Receptors were obtained from a woman aged 25 to 39 with COVID-19, enrolled during active disease.

The rearrangement links TRBV29-1 to TRBJ2-7, with D maybe TRBD2 (6 bases). Between the trimmed V and J ends, which lost 4 bases and 2 bases, there was a span of 12 bases. The V gene's germline CDR1 is SQVTM and CDR2 ANQGSEA. CDR3 length equals 13 residues. CDR3 sequence reads: CSVVRAGTYEQYF. CDR3 coding DNA: TGCAGCGTTGTAAGAGCGGGCACCTACGAGCAGTACTTC.

The chain joins TRBV19 to TRBJ1-1, with TRBD1 identical over 8 bases. The CDR3 consists of 13 residues. CDR1 is LNHDA, CDR2 SQIVND, per germline (reference sequence). V dropped 8 bases and J dropped 3; count of bases not matched to a gene: 5. CDR3 protein: CASQTGGDTEAFF. In nucleotides, the CDR3 is TGTGCCAGTCAAACAGGGGGGGACACTGAAGCTTTCTTT.

In the case of this clone: At one boundary the junction diverges from the germline segment, which might be a read error. This chain links TRBV19 with TRBJ2-7; the match to TRBD2 covers 7 bases. The germline gives CDR1 LNHDA, CDR2 SQIVND (reference sequence). The CDR3 is made up of 14 amino acids. This chain's CDR3 is CASSPRTSRYGQYF. The CDR3 nucleotides are TGTGCCAGTAGTCCTCGGACTAGTCGCTACGGGCAGTACTTC.

V usage is TRBV7-9 and J usage is TRBJ2-7; 7 bases match TRBD1. The germline gives CDR1 SEHNR, CDR2 FQNEAQ (reference sequence). This CDR3 comprises 15 residues. Unmatched junction bases numbered 10, after V lost 5 bases and J lost 3 bases. DNA of the CDR3: TGTGCCAGCAGCATTGGACAGGAGACGTTCTACGAGCAGTACTTC. Translated: CASSIGQETFYEQYF.

This clone was detected only once. V usage is TRBV6-6 and J usage is TRBJ2-1; TRBD1 aligns across 9 bases. Per germline, CDR1 MNHNY and CDR2 SVGAGI (reference sequence). J lost 4 bases, V lost 5 bases, and 27 bases had no gene match. CDR3 length equals 22 residues. The chain's CDR3 is CASSRPGTGREASGRWYNEQFF. CDR3 in DNA: TGTGCCAGCAGTCGTCCCGGGACAGGGAGGGAGGCTAGCGGTCGGTGGTACAATGAGCAGTTCTTC.

The count of this clone is one. The chain couples TRBV28 to TRBJ2-7, with D possibly matching TRBD2 (5 bases). Germline CDR1 and CDR2: MDHEN and SYDVKM. This CDR3 is built from 15 residues. V lost 3 bases, J lost 3 bases, and 15 bases lay in between. CDR3 bases: TGTGCCAGCAGTTTGAGGGAGACCCTGCTCTACGAGCAGTACTTC. It is translated as CASSLRETLLYEQYF.

This clone was detected only a few times. This rearrangement joins TRBV19 to TRBJ1-1, with 8 bases fitting TRBD1. V trimming: 5 bases; J trimming: 5 bases; junction bases outside the gene matches: 7. CDR3 length: 14 residues. Germline lookup yields CDR1 LNHDA and CDR2 SQIVND (reference sequence). The CDR3 DNA reads as TGTGCCAGTAGTTCCGACAGGGGAATAACTGAAGCTTTCTTT. Amino acids: CASSSDRGITEAFF.

The chain employs TRBV3-1 (or the pseudogene TRBV3-2) and TRBJ2-2, with 7 bases matching TRBD1. The CDR3 covers 16 residues. V shed 3 bases, J shed 4 bases, and the junction held 8 bases outside the gene matches. Germline V gene sequence: CDR1 LGHDT, CDR2 YNNKEL (reference sequence). The CDR3 reads CASSHGQNRGTGELFF. The CDR3 coding sequence is TGTGCCAGCAGCCATGGCCAGAACAGGGGCACCGGGGAGCTGTTTTTT.

This clone was seen only a few times. The chain links TRBV28 to TRBJ2-7, with 7 nucleotides matching TRBD1. CDR1 and CDR2 (germline): MDHEN, SYDVKM. This CDR3 spans 14 amino acids. V dropped 5 bases and J dropped 1; count of bases not matched to a gene: 5. DNA of the CDR3: TGTGCCAGCAGTCGTTGGGACAGATCCTACGAGCAGTACTTC. Its protein is CASSRWDRSYEQYF.

This clone was counted a single time. The V and J genes are TRBV5-1 and TRBJ2-7; no firm D call. This CDR3 has 14 amino acids. Germline CDR1 and CDR2: SGHRS and YFSETQ. V was clipped by 0 bases and J by 2 bases, with 9 bases between them. CDR3 in DNA: TGCGCCAGCAGCTTGGCAGACTTTACCTACGAGCAGTACTTC. Translating it yields CASSLADFTYEQYF. Full variable domain (remainder filled in from reference TRBV5-1 and TRBJ2-7): KAGVTQTPRYLIKTRGQQVTLSCSPISGHRSVSWYQQTPGQGLQFLFEYFSETQRNKGNFPGRFSGRQFSNSRSEMNVSTLELGDSALYLCASSLADFTYEQYFGPGTRLTVT.

This CDR3 reads CASSPIDRGYQPQHF. The CDR3 DNA reads as TGTGCCAGCAGTCCGATAGACAGGGGGTATCAGCCCCAGCATTTT. The chain is built from TRBV27 and TRBJ1-5; 9 positions match TRBD1. The CDR3 totals 15 residues. Germline trimming cut 5 bases from V and 5 bases from J; bases unmatched to any gene: 7. In germline, CDR1 is MNHEY, CDR2 SMNVEV (reference sequence).

This clone turned up a few times. This CDR3 reads CASSYPQGDRRGNQPQHF. The CDR3 nucleotides are TGTGCCAGCAGTTACCCACAGGGGGACCGGCGGGGCAATCAGCCCCAGCATTTT. The chain combines TRBV6-2 or TRBV6-3 with TRBJ1-5, with 8 bases matching TRBD1. Germline CDR1 is MNHEY and CDR2 is SVGEGT. The V gene end was trimmed by 2 bases and the J gene end by 2 bases; junction bases not matched to a gene: 11. This CDR3 is built from 18 residues.

V and J are TRBV7-9 and TRBJ2-5, with 9 bases identical to TRBD2. Trimming took 5 bases from V and 2 from J; bases not matched to a gene: 6. The germline gives CDR1 SEHNR, CDR2 FQNEAQ (reference sequence). This CDR3 has 15 amino acids. The CDR3 region is CASSPGLAEQETQYF. The CDR3 DNA is TGTGCCAGCAGCCCGGGACTAGCAGAACAAGAGACCCAGTACTTC.

This clone was seen only a few times. The sample carries other DNA sequences with the same CDR3. The chain recombines TRBV29-1 with TRBJ1-2; no definite D call. Germline-derived CDR1 and CDR2 are SQVTM and ANQGSEA. The CDR3 consists of 13 residues. The ends were cut back, 4 bases at V and 0 bases at J, with 9 bases in the middle. The CDR3 DNA sequence: TGCAGCGTTGGCGGCGGAGCTAACTATGGCTACACCTTC. This translates into CSVGGGANYGYTF. Together with reference TRBV29-1 and TRBJ1-2, the CDR3 gives the full variable domain: SAVISQKPSRDICQRGTSLTIQCQVDSQVTMMFWYRQQPGQSLTLIATANQGSEATYESGFVIDKFPISRPNLTFSTLTVSNMSPEDSSIYLCSVGGGANYGYTFGSGTRLTVV.

The chain has TRBV20-1 and TRBJ2-2; D ambiguous. There are 14 residues in the CDR3. Germline V gene data show CDR1 as DFQATT and CDR2 as SNEGSKA (reference sequence). V lost 3 bases and J 0 bases, leaving 8 bases between the germline ends. In DNA, the CDR3 is TGCAGTGCTAGTGAAACTACGAACACCGGGGAGCTGTTTTTT. This gives the protein CSASETTNTGELFF.

The chain employs TRBV19 and TRBJ1-5; D may be TRBD1 (5 bases). The CDR3 extends over 15 amino acids. Trimming removed 3 bases at V and 1 base at J, with 10 bases between. Per germline, CDR1 LNHDA and CDR2 SQIVND (reference sequence). CDR3 sequence reads: CASSMAGLSNQPQHF. The CDR3 DNA is TGTGCCAGTAGTATGGCAGGGTTAAGCAATCAGCCCCAGCATTTT.

In this sample, this clone turned up once. J is TRBJ2-3 and V is TRBV19; 12 bases line up with TRBD2. Per germline, CDR1 LNHDA and CDR2 SQIVND (reference sequence). This CDR3 spans 17 amino acids. The ends lost 6 bases at V and 0 bases at J; junction bases unmatched: 7. The CDR3, as DNA: TGTGCCAGTAGGTTGACTAGCGGGAGCCTTAGCACAGATACGCAGTATTTT. Its protein product is CASRLTSGSLSTDTQYF.

CDR3 nucleotide sequence: TGTGCCAGCAGCGTAGGGGGCGGGACGTCGGAGACCCAGTACTTC. Encoded protein: CASSVGGGTSETQYF. The V and J genes are TRBV9 and TRBJ2-5; TRBD2 might be the D (6 bases). Trimming took off 0 bases at V and 5 bases at J, with 14 bases between the two ends. CDR3 size: 15 residues. Germline-derived CDR1 and CDR2 are SGDLS and YYNGEE.

The chain recombines TRBV29-1 with TRBJ1-2; 8 bases line up with TRBD1. Germline lookup yields CDR1 SQVTM and CDR2 ANQGSEA. The J segment lost 3 bases and the V segment lost 0 bases, leaving 6 bases of the junction unmatched. The CDR3 loop spans 15 amino acids. The CDR3: CSVEDAGGEDYGYTF. The CDR3 nucleotides are TGCAGCGTTGAAGATGCAGGGGGCGAGGACTATGGCTACACCTTC.

CDR3 sequence (DNA): TGTGCCAGCAGCCTTTCAACAGGGGTTGGCGGTGGCTACACCTTC. Protein product: CASSLSTGVGGGYTF. The chain carries TRBV7-9 and TRBJ1-2, with 7 bases that match TRBD1. V dropped 5 bases and J dropped 7; count of bases not matched to a gene: 13. Per germline, CDR1 SEHNR and CDR2 FQNEAQ (reference sequence). This CDR3 comprises 15 residues.

CDR3 residues: CASSTGQGGYEQYF. The CDR3 DNA sequence: TGTGCCAGTAGTACCGGACAGGGTGGCTACGAGCAGTACTTC. The V gene is TRBV19, the J gene TRBJ2-7, with 8 positions matching TRBD1. V dropped 4 bases and J dropped 3; count of bases not matched to a gene: 5. Germline CDR1 reads LNHDA; CDR2 reads SQIVND (reference sequence). The CDR3 covers 14 residues.

The chain is built from TRBV2 and TRBJ2-7; no firm D call. V dropped 5 bases and J dropped 0 bases, with 8 bases sitting between them. There are 13 residues in the CDR3. The germline V gene has CDR1 SNHLY and CDR2 FYNNEI. The CDR3 here is CASSSRISYEQYF. The CDR3 region has the DNA TGTGCCAGCAGTTCCAGGATCTCCTACGAGCAGTACTTC.

This chain links TRBV19 with TRBJ2-2, with D possibly TRBD1 on 5 matching bases. The CDR3 has 15 amino acids. Trimming removed 0 bases at V and 1 base at J, with 6 bases between. Germline loops: CDR1 LNHDA, CDR2 SQIVND (reference sequence). CDR3 loop: CASSIEQVNTGELFF. In DNA, the CDR3 is TGTGCCAGTAGTATAGAACAGGTGAACACCGGGGAGCTGTTTTTT.

V gene TRBV10-3 combines with J gene TRBJ2-1; 14 bases map to TRBD2. The J segment lost 6 bases and the V segment lost 2 bases, leaving 3 bases of the junction unmatched. The germline gives CDR1 ENHRY, CDR2 SYGVKD. The length of the CDR3 is 16 residues. CDR3 loop: CAISEDGTSGSNEQFF. CDR3 DNA: TGTGCCATCAGTGAGGACGGGACTAGCGGGAGCAATGAGCAGTTCTTC.

The CDR3: CASSLYNPRQGTNQPQHF. The CDR3 DNA reads TGTGCCAGCAGTTTATATAACCCTAGACAGGGAACGAATCAGCCCCAGCATTTT. The chain uses TRBV27 and TRBJ1-5; 7 bases are a match to TRBD1. Unmatched junction bases numbered 13, after V lost 1 base and J lost 4 bases. Germline V lookup: CDR1 MNHEY, CDR2 SMNVEV (reference sequence). This CDR3 has 18 residues.

The chain combines TRBV2 with TRBJ2-7, with 11 bases lining up with TRBD1. Germline values: CDR1 SNHLY, CDR2 FYNNEI. This CDR3 is 14 amino acids long. Trimming cost V 7 bases and J 4 bases; bases outside gene matches: 6. The CDR3 DNA is TGTGCCAGCACCGGACAGGGGGCGACGTACGAGCAGTACTTC. It translates to CASTGQGATYEQYF.

The DNA for the CDR3 is TGCAGTGCTCCCTCGGGGGATACGCAGTATTTT. Protein: CSAPSGDTQYF. The chain combines TRBV20-1 with TRBJ2-3; possibly TRBD2 for D (5 bases). Trimming cost V 5 bases and J 6 bases, with 9 bases left between them. CDR1 is DFQATT, CDR2 SNEGSKA, per germline (reference sequence). This CDR3 region has 11 residues.

The gene calls are TRBV27 and TRBJ2-3; TRBD2 aligns across 12 bases. The trim removed 4 bases at V and 6 bases at J, leaving 11 bases unmatched. This CDR3 comprises 17 residues. Per germline, CDR1 MNHEY and CDR2 SMNVEV (reference sequence). CDR3 residues: CASSSNRGLAGSDTQYF. CDR3 coding DNA: TGTGCCAGCAGTTCAAACAGGGGACTAGCGGGCTCGGATACGCAGTATTTT.